The 23 T cell receptor beta chains below come from one sample, sequenced in a study of blood T cell repertoires in COVID-19. Repertoires were generated with immunoSEQ multiplex PCR, while TCRdb's copy carries only in-frame clones and drops some. The sample holds approximately 300,000 clones, 87% seen once. The sample was peripheral blood. These receptors all come from a man younger than 35 with active or convalescent COVID-19.

The CDR3 reads CASSENPQGSYNEQFF. The CDR3 nucleotides read TGCGCCAGCAGTGAGAACCCGCAGGGGTCCTACAATGAGCAGTTCTTC. The rearrangement joins TRBV10-1 to TRBJ2-1, with D possibly being TRBD1 (6 bases). This CDR3 has 16 amino acids. Looked up from germline, CDR1 is WNHNN and CDR2 is SYGVQD (reference sequence). The germline V and J ends were trimmed by 2 bases and 1 base, with 12 bases remaining between them.

To note about this clone: Other DNA sequences in this specimen translate into the identical CDR3. The V gene is TRBV6-5, the J gene TRBJ2-7; 9 nucleotides line up with TRBD1. Germline V gene sequence: CDR1 MNHEY, CDR2 SVGAGI. The junction had 3 bases not matched to a gene; V was cut back by 5 bases and J by 4 bases. The length of the CDR3 is 13 residues. CDR3 sequence reads: CASSTGGRYEQYF. CDR3 bases: TGTGCCAGCAGTACAGGGGGCAGGTACGAGCAGTACTTC.

The chain combines TRBV2 with TRBJ2-5; 7 bases agree with TRBD1. V lost 7 bases, J lost 5 bases, and 10 bases stayed unmatched. Looked up from germline, CDR1 is SNHLY and CDR2 is FYNNEI. The CDR3 spans 14 residues. CDR3 protein: CASTREQGSETQYF. The CDR3 DNA sequence: TGTGCCAGCACCCGAGAACAGGGGTCGGAGACCCAGTACTTC.

Only a few counts were recorded for this clone. The gene calls are TRBV7-3 and TRBJ1-2, with 9 bases lining up with TRBD1. The germline V gene encodes CDR1 SGHTA and CDR2 FQGTGA. V lost 5 bases and J lost 5; bases outside the gene matches: 12. The CDR3 has 16 amino acids. CDR3 residues: CASSPGQGSDGYGYTF. The CDR3 bases are TGTGCCAGCAGCCCGGGACAGGGCAGCGATGGATATGGCTACACCTTC.

The rearrangement links TRBV5-1 to TRBJ2-1, with 10 nucleotides matching TRBD2. CDR3 size: 16 residues. J was trimmed by 7 bases and V by 0 bases; bases with no gene match: 7. Germline assignment: CDR1 SGHRS and CDR2 YFSETQ. The CDR3 sequence: CASSLAPSGRVNEQFF. The CDR3 nucleotides are TGCGCCAGCAGCTTGGCCCCTAGCGGGAGAGTAAATGAGCAGTTCTTC.

V usage is TRBV19 and J usage is TRBJ2-5; 8 nucleotides align to TRBD1. Germline V gene data show CDR1 as LNHDA and CDR2 as SQIVND (reference sequence). Trimming took 9 bases from V and 4 from J; bases not matched to a gene: 4. The CDR3 extends over 12 amino acids. CDR3 loop: CASSGQGETQYF. CDR3 in DNA: TGTGCCAGCAGCGGACAGGGAGAGACCCAGTACTTC. Variable domain in full (rest from reference TRBV19 and TRBJ2-5): DGGITQSPKYLFRKEGQNVTLSCEQNLNHDAMYWYRQDPGQGLRLIYYSQIVNDFQKGDIAEGYSVSREKKESFPLTVTSAQKNPTAFYLCASSGQGETQYFGPGTRLLVL.

The chain uses TRBV4-1 and TRBJ2-3; 9 nucleotides line up with TRBD2. Trimming removed 7 bases from V and 6 bases from J; junction bases left unmatched: 14. Germline CDR1 and CDR2: MGHRA and YSYEKL. This CDR3 comprises 16 residues. The CDR3 loop is CASTLGRGAGGDTQYF. DNA for the CDR3: TGCGCCAGCACCCTAGGGAGAGGAGCGGGAGGTGATACGCAGTATTTT.

This rearrangement joins TRBV4-1 to TRBJ1-2, with D unclear. Trimming stripped 4 bases from V and 2 bases from J, with 14 bases between. The CDR3 has 15 amino acids. CDR1 and CDR2 (germline): MGHRA, YSYEKL. The CDR3 nucleotides read TGCGCCAGCAGCCCGACGGAGAGCGAGAACTATGGCTACACCTTC. Protein: CASSPTESENYGYTF.

CDR3 in amino acids: CASSRQGALGNTIYF. The CDR3 bases are TGTGCCAGCAGTCGCCAGGGGGCTCTGGGAAACACCATATATTTT. The chain joins TRBV27 to TRBJ1-3; 8 bases match TRBD1. Germline V gives CDR1 MNHEY, CDR2 SMNVEV (reference sequence). Germline trimming cut 5 bases from V and 4 bases from J; bases unmatched to any gene: 7. This CDR3 region has 15 residues.

The rearrangement uses TRBV6-5 and TRBJ1-5, with a possible D match to TRBD1 (5 bases). CDR1 and CDR2 from the germline V gene are MNHEY and SVGAGI. The CDR3 extends over 10 amino acids. The V end was cut by 11 bases, the J end by 7 bases, with 9 bases between. CDR3 bases: TGTGCCGGGGGGAGACAGCCCCAGCATTTT. Translating gives CAGGRQPQHF.

The gene calls are TRBV2 and TRBJ2-1; a possible D gene is TRBD2 (5 bases). V lost 8 bases and J lost 8, with 16 bases in between. The length of the CDR3 is 13 residues. CDR1 SNHLY and CDR2 FYNNEI come from the germline V gene. Written as DNA, the CDR3 is TGTGCCAGCGTTCTGGGTTCGCGGGATGAGCAGTTCTTC. Its translation: CASVLGSRDEQFF.

This clone appeared a single time. V is TRBV19 and J is TRBJ2-4, with 7 bases identical to TRBD1. The CDR3 sequence is 17 residues long. Germline V gives CDR1 LNHDA, CDR2 SQIVND (reference sequence). Unmatched junction bases numbered 11, after V lost 6 bases and J lost 0 bases. The chain's CDR3 is CASSQLGQKLAKNIQYF. In nucleotides, the CDR3 is TGTGCCAGTAGCCAACTGGGACAGAAACTAGCCAAAAACATTCAGTACTTC. Supplemented by reference TRBV19 and TRBJ2-4, the full variable domain reads DGGITQSPKYLFRKEGQNVTLSCEQNLNHDAMYWYRQDPGQGLRLIYYSQIVNDFQKGDIAEGYSVSREKKESFPLTVTSAQKNPTAFYLCASSQLGQKLAKNIQYFGAGTRLSVL.

The rearrangement joins TRBV5-6 to TRBJ1-4; no clear D gene. This CDR3 has 13 residues. Trimming pared 2 bases from V and 2 bases from J, leaving 4 bases between. Germline-derived CDR1 and CDR2 are SGHDT and YYEEEE. DNA for the CDR3: TGTGCCAGCAGCTTCTCGACTAATGAAAAACTGTTTTTT. Translation gives CASSFSTNEKLFF. Based on the CDR3 plus reference TRBV5-6 and TRBJ1-4, the full variable domain is DAGVTQSPTHLIKTRGQQVTLRCSPKSGHDTVSWYQQALGQGPQFIFQYYEEEERQRGNFPDRFSGHQFPNYSSELNVNALLLGDSALYLCASSFSTNEKLFFGSGTQLSVL.

This chain links TRBV11-2 with TRBJ2-1; maybe TRBD1 (6 bases). With 2 bases removed from V and 1 base from J, the gap between germline ends came to 12 bases. Germline V gives CDR1 SGHAT, CDR2 FQNNGV. This CDR3 contains 16 residues. CDR3 in DNA: TGTGCCAGCAGCTTATTAACAGGGAAATCCTACAATGAGCAGTTCTTC. Translation: CASSLLTGKSYNEQFF.

The chain has TRBV6-2 or TRBV6-3 and TRBJ2-1; 10 bases are shared with TRBD2. CDR3 size: 14 residues. Germline CDR1 is MNHEY and CDR2 is SVGEGT. V dropped 5 bases and J dropped 5; count of bases not matched to a gene: 3. The CDR3 DNA reads TGTGCCAGCAGTGAGCGGGGGGGACACAATGAGCAGTTCTTC. Protein sequence: CASSERGGHNEQFF.

The CDR3 loop reads CASSKQSTGPEGDTQYF. The CDR3 region has the DNA TGTGCCAGCAGCAAACAGTCGACAGGCCCCGAGGGAGATACGCAGTATTTT. The chain couples TRBV21-1 to TRBJ2-3; whether TRBD1, the table's D call, matches the DNA was not checked. TRBV21-1 is a known pseudogene. The CDR3 sequence is 17 residues long.

The J gene is TRBJ2-1, the V gene TRBV7-9; 12 bases fit TRBD2. The CDR3 is 15 residues long. CDR1 SEHNR and CDR2 FQNEAQ come from the germline V gene (reference sequence). The V and J ends lost 5 bases and 5 bases, in that order; junction bases with no gene match: 4. The CDR3 DNA reads TGTGCCAGCAGCCCTAGCGGGGGGGTCAACAATGAGCAGTTCTTC. The encoded protein is CASSPSGGVNNEQFF.

This sequence joins TRBV5-1 and TRBJ1-1, with D uncertain. V was pared by 4 bases and J by 1 base, with 5 bases between. Germline V gives CDR1 SGHRS, CDR2 YFSETQ. CDR3 size: 12 residues. The CDR3 DNA reads TGCGCCAGCAGCCTGTCGAACACTGAAGCTTTCTTT. Protein sequence: CASSLSNTEAFF.

This clone was found a few times. The V call is TRBV29-1, the J call TRBJ1-1, with TRBD1 matching 10 bases. Germline CDR1 and CDR2: SQVTM and ANQGSEA. There are 13 residues in the CDR3. The V segment lost 6 bases and the J segment 6 bases; nucleotides outside the gene matches: 7. CDR3 amino acids: CSVDRDRGSEAFF. The CDR3 DNA reads TGCAGCGTAGACCGGGACAGGGGATCTGAAGCTTTCTTT.

The chain couples TRBV4-1 to TRBJ2-2, with 8 bases aligning to TRBD2. V trimming: 5 bases; J trimming: 5 bases; junction bases outside the gene matches: 10. This CDR3 spans 16 amino acids. The germline V gene has CDR1 MGHRA and CDR2 YSYEKL. The CDR3 region is CASSLFPGLETGELFF. The CDR3 nucleotides are TGCGCCAGCAGCTTATTCCCGGGACTAGAGACCGGGGAGCTGTTTTTT.

The rearrangement uses TRBV7-6 and TRBJ1-3; TRBD1 matches at 10 bases. The CDR3 extends over 18 amino acids. V was pared by 3 bases and J by 4 bases, with 12 bases of the junction left unmatched. The germline V gene has CDR1 SGHVS and CDR2 FNYEAQ. The CDR3 sequence is CASSLGVGQGMSGNTIYF. The CDR3 DNA reads as TGTGCCAGCAGCTTGGGTGTGGGACAGGGGATGTCAGGAAACACCATATATTTT.

The chain is built from TRBV28 and TRBJ2-2; D not certain. Germline V gives CDR1 MDHEN, CDR2 SYDVKM. Between the trimmed V and J ends, which lost 7 bases and 1 base, there was a span of 7 bases. This CDR3 contains 13 residues. CDR3: CASTIQNTGELFF. The CDR3 region has the DNA TGTGCCAGCACCATACAGAACACCGGGGAGCTGTTTTTT.

This sequence joins TRBV9 and TRBJ1-1; D perhaps matches TRBD1 (5 bases). Looked up from germline, CDR1 is SGDLS and CDR2 is YYNGEE. Trimming took off 4 bases at V and 6 bases at J, with 16 bases between the two ends. The length of the CDR3 is 14 residues. CDR3 protein: CASSKRTETAEAFF. As DNA, the CDR3 is TGTGCCAGCAGCAAAAGGACGGAGACAGCTGAAGCTTTCTTT.